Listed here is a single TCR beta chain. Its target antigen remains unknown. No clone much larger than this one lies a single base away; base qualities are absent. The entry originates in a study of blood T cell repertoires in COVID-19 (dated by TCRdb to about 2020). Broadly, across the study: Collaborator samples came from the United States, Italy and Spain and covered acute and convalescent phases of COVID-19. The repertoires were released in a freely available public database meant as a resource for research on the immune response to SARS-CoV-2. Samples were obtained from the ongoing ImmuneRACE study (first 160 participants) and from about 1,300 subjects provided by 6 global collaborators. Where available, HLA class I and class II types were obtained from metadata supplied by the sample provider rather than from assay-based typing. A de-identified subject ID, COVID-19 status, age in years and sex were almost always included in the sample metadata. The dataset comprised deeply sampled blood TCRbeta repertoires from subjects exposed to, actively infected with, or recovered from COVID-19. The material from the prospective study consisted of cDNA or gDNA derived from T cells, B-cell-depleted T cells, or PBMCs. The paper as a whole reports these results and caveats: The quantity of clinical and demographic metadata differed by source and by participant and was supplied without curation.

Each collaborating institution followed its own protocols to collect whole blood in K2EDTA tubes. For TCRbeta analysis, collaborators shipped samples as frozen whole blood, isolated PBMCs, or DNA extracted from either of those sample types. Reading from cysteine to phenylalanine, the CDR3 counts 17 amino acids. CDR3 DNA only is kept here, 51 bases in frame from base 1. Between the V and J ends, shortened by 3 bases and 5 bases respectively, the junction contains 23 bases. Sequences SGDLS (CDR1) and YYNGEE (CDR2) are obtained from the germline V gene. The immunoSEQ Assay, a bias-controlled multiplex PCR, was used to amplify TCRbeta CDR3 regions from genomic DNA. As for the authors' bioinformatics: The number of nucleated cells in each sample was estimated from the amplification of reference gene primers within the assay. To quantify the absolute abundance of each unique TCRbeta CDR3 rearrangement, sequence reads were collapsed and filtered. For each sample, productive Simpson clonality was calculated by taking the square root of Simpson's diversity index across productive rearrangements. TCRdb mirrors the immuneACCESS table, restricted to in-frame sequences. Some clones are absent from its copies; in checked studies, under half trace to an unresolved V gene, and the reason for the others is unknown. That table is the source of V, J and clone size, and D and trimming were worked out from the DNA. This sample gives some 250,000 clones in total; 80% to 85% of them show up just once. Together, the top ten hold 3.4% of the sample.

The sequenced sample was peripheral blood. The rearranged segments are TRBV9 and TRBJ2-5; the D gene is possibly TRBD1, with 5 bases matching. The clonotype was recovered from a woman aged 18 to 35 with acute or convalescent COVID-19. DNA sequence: TGTGCCAGCAGCGATCGACCGATCTTAGGGGATCGGGAGACCCAGTACTTC. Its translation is CASSDRPILGDRETQYF.